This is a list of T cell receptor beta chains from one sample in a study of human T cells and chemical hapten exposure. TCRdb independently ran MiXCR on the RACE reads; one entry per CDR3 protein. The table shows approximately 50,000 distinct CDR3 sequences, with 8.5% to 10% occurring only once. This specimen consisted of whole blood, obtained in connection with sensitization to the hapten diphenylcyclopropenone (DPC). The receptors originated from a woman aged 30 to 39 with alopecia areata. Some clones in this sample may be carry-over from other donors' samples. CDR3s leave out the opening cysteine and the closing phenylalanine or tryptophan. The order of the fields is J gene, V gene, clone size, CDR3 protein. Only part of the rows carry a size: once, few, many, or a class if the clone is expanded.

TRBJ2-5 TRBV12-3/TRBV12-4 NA ASSLWTGEETQY
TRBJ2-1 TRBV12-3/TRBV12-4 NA ASSLVSGGGSYNEQF
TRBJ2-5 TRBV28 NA ASSPRTSPETQY
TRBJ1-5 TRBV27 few ASSATGHSNQPQH
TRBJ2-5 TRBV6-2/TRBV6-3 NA ASSQLRLGAETQY
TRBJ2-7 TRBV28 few ASSPGPDTYEQY
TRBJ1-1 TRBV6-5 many ASSPRTGTAF
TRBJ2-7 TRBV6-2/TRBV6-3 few ASSSDPPSEQY
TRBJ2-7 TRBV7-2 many ASSVRAGGFHEQY
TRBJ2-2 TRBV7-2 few ASSHPAVGELF
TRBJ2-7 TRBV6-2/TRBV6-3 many ASSYSTEQY
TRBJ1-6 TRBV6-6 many ASSGQGARNSPLH
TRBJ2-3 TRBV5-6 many ASSLRVTLADTQY
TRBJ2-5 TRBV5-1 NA ASSLEGRGETQY
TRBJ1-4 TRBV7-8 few ASSPLNRGRTEKLF
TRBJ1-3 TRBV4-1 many ASSPGRDTGNTIY
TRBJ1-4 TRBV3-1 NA ASSFGQPIEKLF
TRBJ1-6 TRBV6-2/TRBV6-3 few ASSYSAMVGNSPLH
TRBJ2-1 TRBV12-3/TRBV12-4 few ASTLYNNEQF
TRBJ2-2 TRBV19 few ASRPRTSGGNRFGTGELF
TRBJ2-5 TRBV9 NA ASSVVASSETQY
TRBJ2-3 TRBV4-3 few ASSQGAAPREDTQY
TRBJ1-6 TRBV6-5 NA ASRRALGNSPLH